A single sample is the source of the 5 T cell receptor beta chains below, sequenced in a study of T cell responses to AZD1222 COVID-19 vaccine. Profiled with immunoSEQ multiplex PCR; TCRdb holds only in-frame clones, not every one. The sample contains about 100,000 clones, around nine tenths of which appear only once. Source: peripheral blood, taken on day 0 of AZD1222 vaccination. These receptors were collected from an adult in good health.

The gene calls are TRBV7-9 and TRBJ1-3; D gene ambiguous. V was pared by 6 bases and J by 9 bases, with 15 bases between. The CDR3 is 13 amino acids. Germline loops: CDR1 SEHNR, CDR2 FQNEAQ (reference sequence). The CDR3 region has the DNA TGTGCCAGCAGTTCTACCCTGACCGGCACCATATATTTT. It encodes CASSSTLTGTIYF.

The rearrangement links TRBV2 to TRBJ1-2, with unresolved D. CDR1 is SNHLY and CDR2 is FYNNEI in the germline V gene. The CDR3 consists of 12 residues. V lost 4 bases, J lost 8 bases, and 11 bases lay in between. CDR3 residues: CASSANRNGYTF. DNA of the CDR3: TGTGCCAGCAGTGCTAACAGAAACGGCTACACCTTC.

This chain uses TRBV6-2 or TRBV6-3 with TRBJ1-2; the D is unclear. The CDR3 has 14 residues. Between the trimmed V and J ends, which lost 5 bases and 4 bases, there was a span of 14 bases. In germline, CDR1 is MNHEY, CDR2 SVGEGT. Written as DNA, the CDR3 is TGTGCCAGCAGTCGGAAGGGCGGGATCTATGGCTACACCTTC. Its protein product is CASSRKGGIYGYTF.

This chain links TRBV15 with TRBJ2-3, with a weak D call TRBD2 (5 bases). This CDR3 has 14 residues. Germline CDR1 reads LNHNV; CDR2 reads YYDKDF (reference sequence). Deletions cut 1 base from V and 4 bases from J, with 9 bases between. As DNA, the CDR3 is TGTGCCACCAGCAGAGGCGGTAGCGCAGATACGCAGTATTTT. Translating gives CATSRGGSADTQYF.

This chain links TRBV7-3 with TRBJ2-3; 14 bases match TRBD2. The CDR3 sequence is 15 residues long. Trimming removed 4 bases from V and 5 bases from J; junction bases left unmatched: 2. CDR1 and CDR2 (germline): SGHTA, FQGTGA. The CDR3 sequence: CASSYGTSGRDTQYF. CDR3 coding DNA: TGTGCCAGCAGCTATGGGACTAGCGGGAGAGATACGCAGTATTTT.